A single sample gave rise to the 11 T cell receptor beta chains below, sequenced in a study of T cell changes during pregnancy in multiple sclerosis. Only in-frame clones appear in the TCRdb table, and some are missing; sequencing was by immunoSEQ multiplex PCR. The table shows roughly 49,000 clones, with 92% occurring only once. The sample was peripheral blood, taken after pregnancy. These receptors came from a female donor with multiple sclerosis, enrolled in a pregnancy study.

The gene calls are TRBV7-3 and TRBJ2-1; possible D gene TRBD2, 6 bases. This CDR3 comprises 14 residues. Germline loops: CDR1 SGHTA, CDR2 FQGTGA. Trimming shortened V by 6 bases and J by 7 bases, and 16 bases separated the two germline ends. CDR3 nucleotides: TGTGCCAGCAGTAGGGACGGGGGTATAAATGAGCAGTTCTTC. Residues: CASSRDGGINEQFF.

This rearrangement joins TRBV15 to TRBJ1-1; D unclear. The CDR3 has 13 amino acids. Germline values: CDR1 LNHNV, CDR2 YYDKDF (reference sequence). V lost 4 bases to trimming and J lost 3 bases, with 9 bases between them. CDR3 DNA sequence: TGTGCCACCAGCACGGGTTTAGACACTGAAGCTTTCTTT. As protein: CATSTGLDTEAFF.

This chain joins TRBV7-6 and TRBJ2-7, with 8 bases that match TRBD1. The trim removed 3 bases at V and 5 bases at J, leaving 6 bases unmatched. CDR1 and CDR2 from the germline V gene are SGHVS and FNYEAQ. The CDR3 covers 14 residues. The chain's CDR3 is CASSFDAGGNEQYF. Here the CDR3 DNA reads TGTGCCAGCAGCTTCGATGCAGGGGGCAACGAGCAGTACTTC.

V usage is TRBV4-2 and J usage is TRBJ1-4; 8 bases agree with TRBD1. Germline lookup yields CDR1 LGHNA and CDR2 YNFKEQ. CDR3 length: 15 residues. V lost 5 bases, J lost 6 bases, and 8 bases stayed unmatched. This CDR3 is CASSTQGDLHEKLFF. The CDR3 DNA is TGTGCCAGCAGCACACAGGGGGACCTTCATGAAAAACTGTTTTTT.

V is TRBV25-1 and J is TRBJ2-3, with TRBD2 matching over 8 bases. The CDR3 has 13 residues. Trimming removed 6 bases from V and 5 bases from J; junction bases left unmatched: 4. Germline CDR1 and CDR2: MGHDK and SYGVNS. Here the CDR3 DNA reads TGTGCCAGCAGCGGACTAGCTGGAGATACGCAGTATTTT. Its translation: CASSGLAGDTQYF.

This clone was detected once. V and J are TRBV2 and TRBJ1-1; 12 positions agree with TRBD1. The CDR3 loop spans 15 amino acids. Germline CDR1 is SNHLY and CDR2 is FYNNEI. The ends lost 4 bases at V and 6 bases at J; junction bases unmatched: 6. The CDR3 nucleotides are TGTGCCAGCAGTGGGGACAGGGGGCGCGGGGCTGAAGCTTTCTTT. The encoded protein is CASSGDRGRGAEAFF.

J is TRBJ1-2 and V is TRBV11-2; a weak D match, TRBD1 (5 bases). Trimming removed 1 base from V and 5 bases from J, with 8 bases in between. Germline loops: CDR1 SGHAT, CDR2 FQNNGV. This CDR3 is built from 13 residues. Here the CDR3 DNA reads TGTGCCAGCAGCTTAGGACAGAGTTATGGCTACACCTTC. The encoded protein is CASSLGQSYGYTF.

This clone was seen once. The chain links TRBV29-1 to TRBJ2-5; D not resolved. The J call may be in error: the DNA end matches TRBJ2-7 better. CDR3 length: 10 residues. CDR1 and CDR2 from the germline V gene are SQVTM and ANQGSEA. The CDR3 coding sequence is TGCAGCAGACACCTCTACGAGCAGTACTTC. Its translation is CSRHLYEQYF.

J is TRBJ2-1 and V is TRBV5-1, with 8 bases aligning to TRBD1. This CDR3 is 14 amino acids long. The junction had 9 bases not matched to a gene; V was cut back by 4 bases and J by 9 bases. CDR1 is SGHRS, CDR2 YFSETQ, per germline. The CDR3 is CASSRMDRASEQFF. CDR3 DNA: TGCGCCAGCAGCCGAATGGACAGGGCCAGTGAGCAGTTCTTC.

In DNA form, the CDR3 reads TGTGCCAGCAGCCCGACAGGGCTCACTGAAGCTTTCTTT. It translates to CASSPTGLTEAFF. The chain has TRBV7-3 and TRBJ1-1, with 7 bases identical to TRBD1. J lost 4 bases, V lost 5 bases, and 4 bases had no gene match. The CDR3 is 13 residues long. CDR1 and CDR2 from the germline V gene are SGHTA and FQGTGA.

J is TRBJ1-1 and V is TRBV6-6; possible D gene TRBD1, 5 bases. Trimming removed 7 bases at V and 5 bases at J, with 14 bases between. The germline V gene has CDR1 MNHNY and CDR2 SVGAGI (reference sequence). CDR3 size: 13 residues. DNA for the CDR3: TGTGCCAGCATCCAGGCAGGGCGGACTGAAGCTTTCTTT. As protein: CASIQAGRTEAFF.